This TCR beta chain was sequenced for a study of blood T cell repertoires in COVID-19. Across the whole study: T cells, B-cell-depleted T cells, or PBMCs provided the cDNA or gDNA that served as material.

This CDR3 region has 16 residues. The germline CDR1 and CDR2 sequences are LNHDA and SQIVND (reference sequence). The trim removed 3 bases at V and 2 bases at J, leaving 10 bases unmatched. The authors' processing: The authors estimated nucleated cell counts from reference gene primer amplification. Measured with immunoSEQ multiplex PCR; TCRdb has only the in-frame clones, and not every one. The V and J calls and clone size come from that table; D and trimming were worked out from the DNA. The data show a few hundred thousand clones, about 88% seen once. The sequenced material came from peripheral blood. The TCR was taken from a man between 65 and 80 years old with acute or convalescent COVID-19. This sequence joins TRBV19 and TRBJ2-7; 7 positions match TRBD2. This CDR3 is CASSINPGLGAYEQYF. The DNA of the CDR3 is TGTGCCAGTAGTATTAACCCTGGACTAGGAGCCTACGAGCAGTACTTC.